These 24 T cell receptor beta chains were sequenced from one sample in a study of OX40 agonist ivuxolimab in advanced cancers. TCRdb keeps only in-frame clones here, not all; method: immunoSEQ multiplex PCR. The data hold about 69,000 clones, with roughly 87% observed a single time. Here the sequenced sample was CD4+ or CD8+ T cells sorted from blood, taken in a trial of the OX40 agonist ivuxolimab. These receptors were collected from an adult with an advanced solid tumor such as melanoma, head and neck, liver or kidney cancer.

This sequence joins TRBV7-3 and TRBJ2-2; D might be TRBD2 (7 bases). This CDR3 is 15 amino acids long. The germline V gene has CDR1 SGHTA and CDR2 FQGTGA. Trimming cost V 5 bases and J 6 bases, with 16 bases left between them. The CDR3, as DNA: TGTGCCAGCAGCCTCTTAGGGAGGGGGTCCGGGGAGCTGTTTTTT. Its translation is CASSLLGRGSGELFF.

A few counts support this clone. This chain links TRBV5-4 with TRBJ1-2, with a tentative D call TRBD1 (6 bases). CDR1 and CDR2 (germline): SGHNT, YYREEE (reference sequence). This CDR3 has 15 amino acids. V was shortened by 4 bases and J by 6 bases, with 19 bases between the two germline ends. CDR3 residues: CASSRRTALPHGYTF. CDR3 DNA: TGTGCCAGCAGCCGCCGGACAGCCTTACCCCATGGCTACACCTTC.

This clone was seen only a few times. The chain carries TRBV19 and TRBJ2-1; 11 bases align to TRBD2. Germline assignment: CDR1 LNHDA and CDR2 SQIVND (reference sequence). After removal of 5 bases from V and 5 bases from J, the junction contained 8 bases not matched to a gene. CDR3 size: 16 residues. The CDR3 DNA reads as TGTGCCAGTAGTTTCGTGGGACTAGCGGATGACAATGAGCAGTTCTTC. This sequence encodes CASSFVGLADDNEQFF.

J is TRBJ2-7 and V is TRBV7-2, with a possible D match to TRBD1 (6 bases). The V gene's germline CDR1 is SGHTA and CDR2 FQGNSA. The CDR3 totals 14 residues. The V gene lost 2 bases and the J gene lost 5 bases, with 13 bases spanning the gap. CDR3 nucleotide sequence: TGTGCCAGCAGCTTAAGGGACACTCTCCACGAGCAGTACTTC. Its protein is CASSLRDTLHEQYF. Variable domain in full (rest from reference TRBV7-2 and TRBJ2-7): GAGVSQSPSNKVTEKGKDVELRCDPISGHTALYWYRQSLGQGLEFLIYFQGNSAPDKSGLPSDRFSAERTGGSVSTLTIQRTQQEDSAVYLCASSLRDTLHEQYFGPGTRLTVT.

The chain combines TRBV28 with TRBJ2-5, with D perhaps TRBD2 (6 bases). The germline V and J ends were trimmed by 5 bases and 5 bases, with 15 bases remaining between them. The CDR3 consists of 14 residues. Per germline, CDR1 MDHEN and CDR2 SYDVKM. CDR3 in DNA: TGTGCCAGCAGTAACCTTTGGGGGAGGGAGACCCAGTACTTC. It specifies CASSNLWGRETQYF.

The chain employs TRBV4-1 and TRBJ1-5; D is ambiguous. The CDR3 contains 16 residues. V lost 0 bases and J lost 2, with 11 bases in between. In germline, CDR1 is MGHRA, CDR2 YSYEKL. In nucleotides, the CDR3 is TGCGCCAGCAGCCAAGATCAGGCAGCGGGCAATCAGCCCCAGCATTTT. It is translated as CASSQDQAAGNQPQHF.

This chain uses TRBV9 with TRBJ2-4; tentative D call: TRBD2 (5 bases). Germline V gene sequence: CDR1 SGDLS, CDR2 YYNGEE. There are 14 residues in the CDR3. The ends were cut back, 4 bases at V and 0 bases at J, with 8 bases in the middle. CDR3 coding DNA: TGTGCCAGCAGCTCCGGACTAGCCAAAAACATTCAGTACTTC. Translating it yields CASSSGLAKNIQYF.

The rearrangement joins TRBV30 to TRBJ1-6; D ambiguous. Germline CDR1 and CDR2: GTSNPN and SVGIG (reference sequence). This CDR3 has 12 amino acids. V lost 3 bases to trimming and J lost 12 bases, with 12 bases between them. CDR3 DNA: TGTGCCTGGAGCCGAGATGGCGGACCCCTCCACTTT. Translating it yields CAWSRDGGPLHF.

The chain carries TRBV10-3 and TRBJ2-1; 9 nucleotides agree with TRBD1. The V gene's germline CDR1 is ENHRY and CDR2 SYGVKD. V was clipped by 7 bases and J by 5 bases; unmatched bases: 9. The CDR3 loop spans 15 amino acids. In DNA, the CDR3 is TGTGCCATCACACCGGGACAGGGAACAAACAATGAGCAGTTCTTC. Translated, it gives CAITPGQGTNNEQFF.

V is TRBV5-4 and J is TRBJ1-5, with 8 bases lining up with TRBD1. The J segment lost 4 bases and the V segment lost 4 bases, leaving 7 bases of the junction unmatched. The V gene's germline CDR1 is SGHNT and CDR2 YYREEE (reference sequence). The CDR3 is made up of 15 amino acids. This chain's CDR3 is CASSQQDRVNQPQHF. CDR3 nucleotide sequence: TGTGCCAGCAGCCAACAGGACAGGGTTAATCAGCCCCAGCATTTT.

The gene calls are TRBV5-1 and TRBJ2-3; tentatively, D is TRBD1 (6 bases). Trimming took off 2 bases at V and 7 bases at J, with 14 bases between the two ends. CDR3 length: 14 residues. CDR1 SGHRS and CDR2 YFSETQ come from the germline V gene. The CDR3 loop is CASSLRQAQHTQYF. CDR3 sequence (DNA): TGCGCCAGCAGCTTAAGACAGGCCCAACATACGCAGTATTTT.

This clone was found once. The gene calls are TRBV30 and TRBJ1-1; D gene ambiguous. Trimming removed 4 bases from V and 7 bases from J, with 7 bases in between. Looked up from germline, CDR1 is GTSNPN and CDR2 is SVGIG (reference sequence). The CDR3 is 10 amino acids. This chain's CDR3 is CAWIGSEAFF. CDR3 DNA sequence: TGTGCCTGGATCGGAAGTGAAGCTTTCTTT.

The chain has TRBV2 and TRBJ2-1, with 8 bases that match TRBD2. The germline CDR1 and CDR2 sequences are SNHLY and FYNNEI. Trimming at V came to 7 bases and at J to 14 bases, leaving 13 bases not matched to a gene. The CDR3 covers 13 residues. The DNA of the CDR3 is TGTGCCAGCACCCTGACGGAGGGACTAGGAGAGTTCTTC. Translation: CASTLTEGLGEFF.

The chain recombines TRBV5-1 with TRBJ1-2; perhaps TRBD1 as D (6 bases). The length of the CDR3 is 14 residues. The V end was cut by 2 bases, the J end by 2 bases, with 10 bases between. In germline, CDR1 is SGHRS, CDR2 YFSETQ. Here the CDR3 reads CASSFGDKNYGYTF. The CDR3 nucleotides are TGCGCCAGCAGCTTCGGGGACAAAAACTATGGCTACACCTTC. The full variable domain, in which reference TRBV5-1 and TRBJ1-2 provide the parts outside the CDR3, is KAGVTQTPRYLIKTRGQQVTLSCSPISGHRSVSWYQQTPGQGLQFLFEYFSETQRNKGNFPGRFSGRQFSNSRSEMNVSTLELGDSALYLCASSFGDKNYGYTFGSGTRLTVV.

The chain combines TRBV18 with TRBJ2-3; D is ambiguous. The CDR3 length is 12 residues. Germline values: CDR1 KGHSH, CDR2 LQKENI. The germline V and J ends were trimmed by 6 bases and 0 bases, with 4 bases remaining between them. The CDR3 region has the DNA TGTGCCAGCTCCCTAAGCACAGATACGCAGTATTTT. Translated: CASSLSTDTQYF. The full variable domain, its missing parts supplied by reference TRBV18 and TRBJ2-3, is NAGVMQNPRHLVRRRGQEARLRCSPMKGHSHVYWYRQLPEEGLKFMVYLQKENIIDESGMPKERFSAEFPKEGPSILRIQQVVRGDSAAYFCASSLSTDTQYFGPGTRLTVL.

This sequence joins TRBV4-1 and TRBJ2-5; tentatively, D is TRBD1 or TRBD2 (5 bases each). Trimming stripped 4 bases from V and 2 bases from J, with 14 bases between. Germline assignment: CDR1 MGHRA and CDR2 YSYEKL. The CDR3 covers 15 residues. As DNA, the CDR3 is TGCGCCAGCAGCCGTTTCGGGGCAATTCAAGAGACCCAGTACTTC. Its protein is CASSRFGAIQETQYF.

This rearrangement joins TRBV4-2 to TRBJ2-3, with D possibly matching TRBD1 (5 bases). CDR1 and CDR2 from the germline V gene are LGHNA and YNFKEQ. Trimming cost V 0 bases and J 10 bases, with 11 bases left between them. CDR3 length: 13 amino acids. CDR3 in DNA: TGTGCCAGCAGCCAAGAGGGGCCGAGTGCGCAGTATTTT. This codes for CASSQEGPSAQYF.

The V call is TRBV10-3, the J call TRBJ1-1; 12 nucleotides line up with TRBD1. The germline V gene has CDR1 ENHRY and CDR2 SYGVKD. The CDR3 length is 14 residues. J lost 6 bases, V lost 4 bases, and 3 bases had no gene match. This CDR3 is CAISAGQGASEAFF. The CDR3 region has the DNA TGTGCCATCAGTGCGGGACAGGGGGCGTCTGAAGCTTTCTTT.

This clone came up a few times. This rearrangement joins TRBV14 to TRBJ2-5; no definite D call. Germline CDR1 reads SGHDN; CDR2 reads FVKESK. The V gene lost 0 bases and the J gene lost 7 bases, with 12 bases spanning the gap. The CDR3 extends over 14 amino acids. CDR3 in amino acids: CASSQDLEMRTQYF. CDR3 nucleotide sequence: TGTGCCAGCAGCCAAGATCTAGAAATGAGGACCCAGTACTTC.

V gene TRBV6-6 combines with J gene TRBJ2-7, with 7 bases matching TRBD2. CDR1 and CDR2 from the germline V gene are MNHNY and SVGAGI (reference sequence). This CDR3 comprises 15 residues. The ends lost 4 bases at V and 1 base at J; junction bases unmatched: 7. The CDR3 sequence: CASSFLGGPSYEQYF. CDR3 nucleotide sequence: TGTGCCAGCAGTTTCCTGGGAGGGCCTTCCTACGAGCAGTACTTC.

This rearrangement joins TRBV21-1 to TRBJ1-1. TRBV21-1 is given as a pseudogene. The CDR3 extends over 16 amino acids. The DNA of the CDR3 is TGTGCCAGCAGCAAAGGGCAGAAGGGTATGAACACTGAAGCTTTCTTT. Residues: CASSKGQKGMNTEAFF.

This clone was observed once. A read error may account for a junction end that differs from germline. V gene TRBV7-7 combines with J gene TRBJ2-3; TRBD1 matches 7 bases. Germline V gene data show CDR1 as SSHAT and CDR2 as FNYEAQ (reference sequence). The CDR3 consists of 15 residues. Here the CDR3 reads CASSLGDSSTDTQYF. The CDR3 DNA follows: TGTGCTAGCAGCTTAGGGGACAGTTCCACAGATACGCAGTATTTT.

The chain employs TRBV9 and TRBJ2-1, with 12 bases matching TRBD1. With 5 bases clipped from V and 7 bases from J, the junction kept 10 bases outside the gene matches. In germline, CDR1 is SGDLS, CDR2 YYNGEE. The CDR3 length is 16 residues. The CDR3 protein is CASSRWGTGGENEQFF. DNA of the CDR3: TGTGCCAGCAGTCGATGGGGGACAGGGGGCGAAAATGAGCAGTTCTTC.

The chain employs TRBV9 and TRBJ2-7; a possible D gene is TRBD2 (5 bases). Looked up from germline, CDR1 is SGDLS and CDR2 is YYNGEE. The CDR3 length is 14 residues. V dropped 0 bases and J dropped 3 bases, with 10 bases sitting between them. The chain's CDR3 is CASSVGGQVYEQYF. CDR3 DNA sequence: TGTGCCAGCAGCGTAGGAGGGCAGGTCTACGAGCAGTACTTC.